The source of this T cell receptor beta chain is a study of T cells after yellow fever vaccination. General study findings and limits: Subsequent to the booster, the majority of primary-vaccination clones reappeared (96% CD4, 70% to 90% CD8). Overlap between CD4 and CD8 compartments was detected for a small share of clonotypes.

V was clipped by 1 base and J by 0 bases, with 13 bases between them. Germline loops: CDR1 LGHNA, CDR2 YNFKEQ. The CDR3 loop spans 17 amino acids. In TCRdb, the 5' RACE reads were re-called with MiXCR into one record per CDR3 protein. This table has roughly 300,000 distinct CDR3 sequences, 8.1% appearing once. This clonotype was found a few times. Its antigen is unknown. Material: PBMCs, obtained roughly 46 days after the first yellow fever vaccination. The TCR comes from a man between 18 and 29 years old who received the YFV17D yellow fever vaccine. The gene calls are TRBV4-2 and TRBJ2-1; D not certain. CDR3 DNA sequence: TGTGCCAGCAGCCAAGCGGCGGACCCGAGCTCCTACAATGAGCAGTTCTTC. This gives the protein CASSQAADPSSYNEQFF.